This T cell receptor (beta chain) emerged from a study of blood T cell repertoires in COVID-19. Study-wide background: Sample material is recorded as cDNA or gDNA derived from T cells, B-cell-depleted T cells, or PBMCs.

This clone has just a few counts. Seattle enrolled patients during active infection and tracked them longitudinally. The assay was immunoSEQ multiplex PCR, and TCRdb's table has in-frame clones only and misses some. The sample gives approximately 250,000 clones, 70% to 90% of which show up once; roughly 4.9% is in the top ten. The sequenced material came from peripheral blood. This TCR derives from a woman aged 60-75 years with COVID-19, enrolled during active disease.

The CDR3 is CASSPRGFTGELFF. For the CDR3, the DNA is TGTGCCAGCTCCCCAAGGGGCTTCACCGGGGAGCTGTTTTTT. The V call is TRBV18, the J call TRBJ2-2, with D perhaps TRBD1 (5 bases). Deletions cut 6 bases from V and 4 bases from J, with 12 bases between. The CDR3 covers 14 residues. The germline gives CDR1 KGHSH, CDR2 LQKENI.